Each of the 26 T cell receptor beta chains below was sequenced from the same sample in a study of cytomegalovirus exposure and HLA in healthy donors. The PCR used 60 Vbeta and 13 Jbeta primers. Clones were sequenced by immunoSEQ multiplex PCR, and TCRdb holds only the in-frame ones, with some missing. The sample lists about 160,000 clones; approximately 80% were seen once. The sequenced material came from PBMCs. The receptor set was obtained from a man aged 18 to 30 in good health and CMV-seropositive.

With respect to this clone: The junction and the germline gene differ at one end; a read error may be behind it. The chain links TRBV27 to TRBJ2-4; 8 nucleotides agree with TRBD1. Germline CDR1 MNHEY, CDR2 SMNVEV (reference sequence). This CDR3 is built from 14 residues. CDR3 in DNA: TGTGCCAGCAGTCTCGCAGGGGGCGGAAACAGTCAGTACTTC. Amino acid sequence: CASSLAGGGNSQYF.

The chain uses TRBV9 and TRBJ2-5; TRBD2 aligns across 13 bases. Looked up from germline, CDR1 is SGDLS and CDR2 is YYNGEE. The CDR3 loop spans 15 amino acids. J lost 5 bases, V lost 4 bases, and 5 bases had no gene match. CDR3 amino acids: CASSYGLAGVETQYF. DNA of the CDR3: TGTGCCAGCAGCTACGGACTAGCGGGAGTGGAGACCCAGTACTTC.

The chain recombines TRBV19 with TRBJ2-7; no reliable D call. The CDR3 is 15 residues long. V lost 1 base, J lost 2 bases, and 12 bases lay in between. Germline V gene sequence: CDR1 LNHDA, CDR2 SQIVND (reference sequence). As DNA, the CDR3 is TGTGCCAGTAGTATAGCACCCGGTAACCCCTACGAGCAGTACTTC. Translation: CASSIAPGNPYEQYF.

J is TRBJ1-3 and V is TRBV4-2, with D tentatively TRBD1 (5 bases). Per germline, CDR1 LGHNA and CDR2 YNFKEQ. Trimming removed 1 base from V and 2 bases from J, with 18 bases in between. The CDR3 runs to 18 residues. CDR3 amino acids: CASSQGPGVGEAGNTIYF. The CDR3 DNA is TGTGCCAGCAGCCAAGGTCCTGGGGTGGGGGAGGCTGGAAACACCATATATTTT.

This chain uses TRBV18 with TRBJ2-7; 9 positions match TRBD1. The germline gives CDR1 KGHSH, CDR2 LQKENI. The V and J ends lost 5 bases and 5 bases, in that order; junction bases with no gene match: 7. The CDR3 covers 14 residues. In DNA, the CDR3 is TGTGCCAGCTCAACGGGACAGGGTTCCCACGAGCAGTACTTC. Encoded protein: CASSTGQGSHEQYF.

V and J are TRBV6-1 and TRBJ2-1; D is uncertain. The CDR3 spans 15 residues. Germline values: CDR1 MNHNS, CDR2 SASEGT. Trimming cost V 6 bases and J 0 bases, with 12 bases left between them. The CDR3 bases are TGTGCCAGCAGGAAGAGTGATAGCTCCTACAATGAGCAGTTCTTC. Translating it yields CASRKSDSSYNEQFF.

The table lists this clone with a few counts. V usage is TRBV5-6 and J usage is TRBJ2-5, with D perhaps TRBD1 (5 bases). Trimming removed 0 bases at V and 2 bases at J, with 11 bases between. The CDR3 has 15 amino acids. Germline CDR1 reads SGHDT; CDR2 reads YYEEEE. In DNA, the CDR3 is TGTGCCAGCAGCTTGGCCGGTCAGGGTCAAGAGACCCAGTACTTC. This gives the protein CASSLAGQGQETQYF.

Only a few counts were recorded for this clone. The V gene is TRBV29-1, the J gene TRBJ1-2, with D tentatively TRBD1 (6 bases). The germline V gene encodes CDR1 SQVTM and CDR2 ANQGSEA. The CDR3 totals 12 residues. V was shortened by 3 bases and J by 7 bases, with 12 bases between the two germline ends. The chain's CDR3 is CSVESSGVGYTF. The CDR3 DNA is TGCAGCGTTGAGTCGTCAGGGGTTGGCTACACCTTC.

The chain has TRBV20-1 and TRBJ2-7; tentatively, D is TRBD2 (5 bases). The CDR3 is made up of 11 amino acids. V was shortened by 3 bases and J by 4 bases, with 7 bases between the two germline ends. Germline V gene lookup returns CDR1 DFQATT and CDR2 SNEGSKA (reference sequence). The CDR3, as DNA: TGCAGTGCTAGGTCGGGGTACGAGCAGTACTTC. This gives the protein CSARSGYEQYF.

This clone was counted between two and nine times. This chain connects TRBV9 to TRBJ2-1; 7 nucleotides align to TRBD2. CDR1 SGDLS and CDR2 YYNGEE come from the germline V gene. Trimming at V came to 6 bases and at J to 4 bases, leaving 4 bases not matched to a gene. This CDR3 has 13 amino acids. The CDR3 coding sequence is TGTGCCAGCAACAGCGGGACGTACAATGAGCAGTTCTTC. This translates into CASNSGTYNEQFF.

The genes are TRBV27 and TRBJ1-3; 11 bases align to TRBD1. The CDR3 length is 16 residues. Trimming took 5 bases from V and 2 from J; bases not matched to a gene: 5. Germline CDR1 MNHEY, CDR2 SMNVEV (reference sequence). CDR3 in amino acids: CASSPVDRGPGNTIYF. Written as DNA, the CDR3 is TGTGCCAGCAGTCCGGTGGACAGGGGGCCTGGAAACACCATATATTTT.

The rearrangement joins TRBV6-5 to TRBJ1-3; tentative D call: TRBD1 (6 bases). CDR1 and CDR2 (germline): MNHEY, SVGAGI. The CDR3 contains 14 residues. Trimming took off 5 bases at V and 3 bases at J, with 11 bases between the two ends. This CDR3 reads CASSKGQYGNTIYF. The CDR3 bases are TGTGCCAGCAGTAAAGGACAGTATGGAAACACCATATATTTT.

This clone has just a few counts. This chain uses TRBV5-4 with TRBJ1-1, with 7 nucleotides matching TRBD1. This CDR3 is built from 14 residues. Germline assignment: CDR1 SGHNT and CDR2 YYREEE (reference sequence). The V gene end was trimmed by 2 bases and the J gene end by 2 bases; junction bases not matched to a gene: 3. Here the CDR3 DNA reads TGTGCCAGCAGCTTCCAGGGGGTTAACACTGAAGCTTTCTTT. Translating it yields CASSFQGVNTEAFF.

The chain couples TRBV11-2 to TRBJ1-1; D call uncertain. The CDR3 extends over 13 amino acids. V lost 6 bases and J lost 5, with 13 bases in between. Germline V gives CDR1 SGHAT, CDR2 FQNNGV. Here the CDR3 reads CASSQGPGTEAFF. Here the CDR3 DNA reads TGTGCCAGCAGTCAAGGCCCAGGTACTGAAGCTTTCTTT.

The rearrangement joins TRBV7-3 to TRBJ2-3, with 7 bases aligning to TRBD2. Germline values: CDR1 SGHTA, CDR2 FQGTGA. V shed 2 bases, J shed 0 bases, and the junction held 2 bases outside the gene matches. This CDR3 has 15 amino acids. CDR3 region: CASSLLAESTDTQYF. CDR3 coding DNA: TGTGCCAGCAGCTTACTAGCGGAAAGCACAGATACGCAGTATTTT.

The gene calls are TRBV4-3 and TRBJ1-5, with 7 bases that match TRBD1. Germline V gene sequence: CDR1 LGHNA, CDR2 YSLEER. The CDR3 covers 15 residues. J lost 1 base, V lost 4 bases, and 4 bases had no gene match. In DNA form, the CDR3 reads TGCGCCAGCAGCCCCACAGGGGCCAGCAATCAGCCCCAGCATTTT. It is translated as CASSPTGASNQPQHF.

This clone was detected only once. The rearrangement joins TRBV5-1 to TRBJ2-5; a weak D match, TRBD2 (6 bases). The J call could be wrong; TRBJ2-7 is a better fit for the DNA end. The CDR3 covers 16 residues. Germline V gene sequence: CDR1 SGHRS, CDR2 YFSETQ. DNA of the CDR3: TGCGCCAGCAGCTTGCTGGGACGCGCTAGCGAAAACGAGCAGTACTTC. Its protein is CASSLLGRASENEQYF.

This chain links TRBV6-5 with TRBJ2-1; 9 bases align to TRBD2. This CDR3 is built from 14 residues. CDR1 is MNHEY, CDR2 SVGAGI, per germline. With 5 bases clipped from V and 3 bases from J, the junction kept 2 bases outside the gene matches. This chain's CDR3 is CASSVAGDYNEQFF. The CDR3 bases are TGTGCCAGCAGTGTAGCGGGAGACTACAATGAGCAGTTCTTC.

J is TRBJ2-3 and V is TRBV5-4; the match to TRBD2 covers 9 bases. Unmatched junction bases numbered 11, after V lost 0 bases and J lost 6 bases. Per germline, CDR1 SGHNT and CDR2 YYREEE (reference sequence). The CDR3 runs to 17 residues. The CDR3 coding sequence is TGTGCCAGCAGCTTGGAGTCTAGCGGGACCGGTCGGGATACGCAGTATTTT. It is translated as CASSLESSGTGRDTQYF. Full variable domain (missing parts from reference TRBV5-4 and TRBJ2-3): ETGVTQSPTHLIKTRGQQVTLRCSSQSGHNTVSWYQQALGQGPQFIFQYYREEENGRGNFPPRFSGLQFPNYSSELNVNALELDDSALYLCASSLESSGTGRDTQYFGPGTRLTVL.

The rearrangement links TRBV27 to TRBJ2-4; 7 bases agree with TRBD2. V trimming: 4 bases; J trimming: 0 bases; junction bases outside the gene matches: 6. The CDR3 covers 16 residues. In germline, CDR1 is MNHEY, CDR2 SMNVEV (reference sequence). The CDR3 nucleotides are TGTGCCAGCAGTTCCTGGGACTACCTAGCCAAAAACATTCAGTACTTC. This sequence encodes CASSSWDYLAKNIQYF.

The chain uses TRBV11-2 and TRBJ2-7; D unclear. V lost 7 bases and J 5 bases, leaving 9 bases between the germline ends. This CDR3 spans 11 amino acids. The germline V gene encodes CDR1 SGHAT and CDR2 FQNNGV. CDR3 sequence reads: CASTLLHEQYF. Here the CDR3 DNA reads TGTGCCAGCACCCTTCTCCACGAGCAGTACTTC.

The J gene is TRBJ2-2, the V gene TRBV7-6; tentative D call: TRBD1 (5 bases). The V end was cut by 7 bases, the J end by 3 bases, with 12 bases between. Germline V gene lookup returns CDR1 SGHVS and CDR2 FNYEAQ. This CDR3 region has 14 residues. The DNA of the CDR3 is TGTGCCAGCAACTATAAAGGGGACACCGGGGAGCTGTTTTTT. As protein: CASNYKGDTGELFF.

This sequence joins TRBV10-3 and TRBJ2-1, with TRBD2 identical over 14 bases. The CDR3 loop spans 13 amino acids. Losses at the gene ends were 10 bases for V and 6 bases for J; bases not matched to a gene: 2. Per the germline V gene, CDR1 is ENHRY and CDR2 is SYGVKD. The CDR3 protein is CATGLAGGNEQFF. The CDR3 DNA follows: TGTGCCACCGGACTAGCGGGAGGCAATGAGCAGTTCTTC.

The chain combines TRBV9 with TRBJ2-7; the match to TRBD2 covers 7 bases. Germline-derived CDR1 and CDR2 are SGDLS and YYNGEE. With V trimmed by 4 bases and J by 2 bases, 6 bases remained unmatched. The length of the CDR3 is 14 residues. The CDR3 nucleotides read TGTGCCAGCAGCTCCGGGGCGGGAGCCTACGAGCAGTACTTC. Amino acids: CASSSGAGAYEQYF. The variable domain in full, with the rest retrieved from reference TRBV9 and TRBJ2-7, is DSGVTQTPKHLITATGQRVTLRCSPRSGDLSVYWYQQSLDQGLQFLIQYYNGEERAKGNILERFSAQQFPDLHSELNLSSLELGDSALYFCASSSGAGAYEQYFGPGTRLTVT.

A single count supports this clone. The rearrangement uses TRBV19 and TRBJ1-4, with a possible D match to TRBD1 (6 bases). Germline CDR1 reads LNHDA; CDR2 reads SQIVND (reference sequence). The germline V and J ends were trimmed by 1 base and 8 bases, with 17 bases remaining between them. The CDR3 runs 16 residues. CDR3 amino acids: CASSIVIRQGSEKLFF. The CDR3 DNA reads as TGTGCCAGTAGTATAGTCATTCGGCAGGGGAGCGAAAAACTGTTTTTT. The variable domain in full, completed from reference TRBV19 and TRBJ1-4, reads DGGITQSPKYLFRKEGQNVTLSCEQNLNHDAMYWYRQDPGQGLRLIYYSQIVNDFQKGDIAEGYSVSREKKESFPLTVTSAQKNPTAFYLCASSIVIRQGSEKLFFGSGTQLSVL.

This clone was recorded a few times. The chain employs TRBV2 and TRBJ2-5, with a weak D call TRBD2 (5 bases). Trimming shortened V by 10 bases and J by 6 bases, and 15 bases separated the two germline ends. This CDR3 is 12 amino acids long. CDR1 and CDR2 from the germline V gene are SNHLY and FYNNEI. This chain's CDR3 is CATHGETQTQYF. The CDR3 nucleotides are TGTGCCACCCACGGGGAGACTCAGACCCAGTACTTC. Combining the CDR3 with reference TRBV2 and TRBJ2-5 gives the whole variable domain EPEVTQTPSHQVTQMGQEVILRCVPISNHLYFYWYRQILGQKVEFLVSFYNNEISEKSEIFDDQFSVERPDGSNFTLKIRSTKLEDSAMYFCATHGETQTQYFGPGTRLLVL.